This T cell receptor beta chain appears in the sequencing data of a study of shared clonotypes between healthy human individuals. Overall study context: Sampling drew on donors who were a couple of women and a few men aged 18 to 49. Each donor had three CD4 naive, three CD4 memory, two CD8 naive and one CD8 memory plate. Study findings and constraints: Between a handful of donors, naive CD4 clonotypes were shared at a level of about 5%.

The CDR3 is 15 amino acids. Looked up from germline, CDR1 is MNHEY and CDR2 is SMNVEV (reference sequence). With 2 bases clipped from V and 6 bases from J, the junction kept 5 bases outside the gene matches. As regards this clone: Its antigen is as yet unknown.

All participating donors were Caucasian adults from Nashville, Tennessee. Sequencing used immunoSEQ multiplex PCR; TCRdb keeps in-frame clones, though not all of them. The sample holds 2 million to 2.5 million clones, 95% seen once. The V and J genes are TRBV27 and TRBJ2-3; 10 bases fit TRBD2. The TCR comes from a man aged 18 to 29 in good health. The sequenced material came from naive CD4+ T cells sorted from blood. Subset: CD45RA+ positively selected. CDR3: CASSLGLAVGDTQYF. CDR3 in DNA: TGTGCCAGCAGTTTAGGACTAGCGGTAGGGGATACGCAGTATTTT.